The T cell receptor (beta chain) under discussion was sequenced for a study of blood T cell repertoires in COVID-19 (dated by TCRdb to 2018 to 2020). Broadly, across the study: Collaborator samples came from the United States, Italy and Spain and covered acute and convalescent phases of COVID-19. The material from the prospective study consisted of cDNA or gDNA derived from T cells, B-cell-depleted T cells, or PBMCs. The dataset comprised deeply sampled blood TCRbeta repertoires from subjects exposed to, actively infected with, or recovered from COVID-19. The repertoires were released in a freely available public database intended as a resource for research on the immune response to SARS-CoV-2. The samples were drawn from the first 160 participants of the ongoing ImmuneRACE study and from 1,254 subjects provided by 6 global collaborators. Sample metadata almost always included a de-identified subject ID, COVID-19 status, age in years and sex. Where HLA class I and class II types were available, the types were taken from metadata supplied by the sample provider, not from assay-based typing. General conclusions and limits of the study: The amount of clinical and demographic metadata varied by source and participant and was provided uncurated.

Looking up the germline V gene (reference sequence) yields CDR1 LNHNV and CDR2 YYDKDF. From the cysteine through the phenylalanine, the CDR3 covers 16 amino acids. The DNA shown is the 48-base CDR3, in frame from base 1. V loses 4 bases at its end and J loses 6 bases; junction bases beyond the gene matches: 12. The immunoSEQ Assay, a bias-controlled multiplex PCR, was used to amplify TCRbeta CDR3 regions from genomic DNA. In the source study's methods: Within the assay, amplification of reference gene primers was used to estimate how many nucleated cells each sample contained. To quantify the absolute abundance of each unique TCRbeta CDR3 rearrangement, sequence reads were collapsed and filtered. For each sample, productive Simpson clonality was calculated as the square root of Simpson's diversity index across productive rearrangements. The table was pulled from immuneACCESS by TCRdb, which kept in-frame rearrangements only. Such tables lose some clones; where checked, under half of the loss comes from unresolved V genes, and the rest has no known cause. Clone size and V and J calls were adopted from that table, with D and trimming inferred from the DNA. The sample table shows tens of thousands of clones, and around 85% are seen once. The ten largest make up roughly 4.4% of the sample.

The collaborating institutions used their own protocols to collect whole blood in K2EDTA tubes. For TCRbeta analysis, collaborator samples were shipped as frozen whole blood, as isolated PBMCs, or as DNA extracted from either sample type. This clone was detected once. No cognate antigen has been identified for it. It has no much larger one-base neighbor in the sample; base qualities were not kept. The sequence links TRBV15 to TRBJ2-3; TRBD1 aligns with 8 central bases. This clonotype originated in a man over 45 with active COVID-19. Material for sequencing was peripheral blood. The CDR3 has the sequence CATSKGSGTGQDTQYF. The base sequence is TGTGCCACCAGCAAGGGAAGTGGGACAGGCCAGGATACGCAGTATTTT.